Listed below are T cell receptor beta chains from one sample, sequenced in a study of blood T cell repertoires in COVID-19. Only in-frame clones appear in the TCRdb table, and some are missing; sequencing was by immunoSEQ multiplex PCR. The table has some 70,000 clones, more than 75% seen once. Sample: peripheral blood. The receptors were sampled from a man aged 45-65 years with active COVID-19. Each CDR3 is given without its conserved first and last residue. Clone sizes are given selectively: once, few, many, or a class where the clone is expanded.

V: TRBV6-1
size: -
CDR3: ASSDDGFGNQPQH

V: TRBV29-1
size: -
CDR3: SVDRGNTGELF

V: TRBV6-5
size: -
CDR3: ASSYTSAGENNEQF

V: TRBV7-2
size: -
CDR3: ASSLAGTGQETQY

V: TRBV7-7
size: few
CDR3: ASSPFIGGGSEQF

V: TRBV5-1
size: -
CDR3: ASRAGPSNEKLF

V: TRBV28
size: -
CDR3: ASSLWAGQGKSSGANVLT

V: TRBV24-1
size: -
CDR3: ATSDSTGGGQETQY

V: TRBV6-5
size: -
CDR3: ASSYQAGTYNSPLH

V: TRBV14
size: -
CDR3: ASSRKGQGGYEQY

V: TRBV5-6
size: -
CDR3: ASSFEDGTEAF

V: TRBV5-1
size: -
CDR3: ASRLAGGSSYEQY